The following is a TCR beta chain sequence with its context. As yet, its antigen is unknown. V was clipped by 4 bases and J by 7 bases; unmatched bases: 6. The CDR3 is made up of 15 amino acids. Germline V gives CDR1 KGHDR, CDR2 SFDVKD. The data derive from a study of blood T cells in healthy people across ages. For the second PCR, which ran for about 6 to 11 cycles, a sample-barcoded 5' primer and a J-beta primer mix were used. Template switching added a 12-random-nucleotide identifier to every cDNA molecule. TCRdb reprocessed the 5' RACE reads with MiXCR, giving one entry per CDR3 protein. The data contain around 790,000 distinct CDR3 sequences, around 42% of them singletons. Study-wide results and limits: A roughly linear fall in TCR beta diversity per million T cells was seen with increasing age. Shifts in expanded clonotypes may have been confounded by donor CMV status, which was unknown.

The chain has TRBV24-1 and TRBJ2-2, with 9 bases identical to TRBD2. The source of this sequence is a man between 60 and 70 years old in good health. Material: blood. CDR3 coding DNA: TGTGCCACCAGTGAGGCGGGGGGGCGTAACGGGGAGCTGTTTTTT. Amino acids: CATSEAGGRNGELFF.